Detailed here is one T cell receptor (beta chain). Its matching antigen is unknown. The CDR3 is 15 amino acids. Germline loops: CDR1 LGHNA, CDR2 YNFKEQ. This specimen belongs to a study of T cells expressing NK-cell markers. About the research overall: Among the eight sequenced donors, seven tested HCMV-seropositive and one tested seronegative.

TCR beta libraries carry UMIs added by 5'RACE template switching. Each CDR3 protein gets one entry in TCRdb, which reprocessed the 5' RACE reads and gives no DNA. Listed are 200,000 to 300,000 distinct CDR3 sequences; about 4% falls within the top ten. Study-wide results and limits: These clonotypes also led the CD3+CD56-NKG2C+ fraction in several donors. Roughly six donors showed dominant NKG2C+ clonotypes comprising about 1.0-7.5% of their CD8+ T cells.

The V call is TRBV4-2, the J call TRBJ2-5; TCRdb's D call of TRBD1 is untestable without DNA. This TCR came from a woman aged 18 to 75 in good health. Sequencing was done on a sample of blood T cells: a sorted CD56 or NKG2C T cell subset, CD4+ or CD8+ T cells, or bulk PBMC T cells (not recorded which). CDR3 amino acids: CASSSTGQGQETQYF.